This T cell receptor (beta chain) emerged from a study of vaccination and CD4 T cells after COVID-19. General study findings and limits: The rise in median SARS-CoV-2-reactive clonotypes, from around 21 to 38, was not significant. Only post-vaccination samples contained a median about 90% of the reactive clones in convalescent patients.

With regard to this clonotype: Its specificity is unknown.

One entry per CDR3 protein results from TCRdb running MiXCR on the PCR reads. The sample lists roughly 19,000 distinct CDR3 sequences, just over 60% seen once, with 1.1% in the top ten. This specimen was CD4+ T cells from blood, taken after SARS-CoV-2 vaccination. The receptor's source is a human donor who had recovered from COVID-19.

Here the CDR3 reads CSAVTTGGSNQPQHF. CDR3 DNA sequence: TGCAGTGCTGTTACCACAGGGGGTAGCAATCAGCCCCAGCATTTT. This chain links TRBV20-1 with TRBJ1-5, with 8 bases that match TRBD1. The CDR3 consists of 15 residues. The V gene's germline CDR1 is DFQATT and CDR2 SNEGSKA (reference sequence). The junction had 6 bases not matched to a gene; V was cut back by 5 bases and J by 0 bases.